The entry below gives a single T cell receptor beta chain sequence along with its context. Per the germline V gene, CDR1 is LNHNV and CDR2 is YYDKDF (reference sequence). There are 16 residues in the CDR3. V shed 0 bases and J 0 bases; nucleotides not matched to a gene: 4. The input for sorted-subset replicate PCRs was approximately 200 ng DNA, 30,000 or so T cell genomes. Sequenced by immunoSEQ multiplex PCR; TCRdb stores in-frame clones only, minus some. The repertoire has about 710,000 clones, roughly 72% of them found once; the top ten carry under 2%. The sample originates from a study of shared clonotypes between healthy human individuals.

Sample: memory CD4+ T cells sorted from blood. Sample subset: CD45RA-negative fraction. This chain uses TRBV15 with TRBJ2-7, with 8 bases aligning to TRBD2. This TCR was sampled from a woman between 25 and 40 years old in good health. The CDR3 DNA reads as TGTGCCACCAGCAGAGAGGGGACTAGGAGCTCCTACGAGCAGTACTTC. Translated, it gives CATSREGTRSSYEQYF.